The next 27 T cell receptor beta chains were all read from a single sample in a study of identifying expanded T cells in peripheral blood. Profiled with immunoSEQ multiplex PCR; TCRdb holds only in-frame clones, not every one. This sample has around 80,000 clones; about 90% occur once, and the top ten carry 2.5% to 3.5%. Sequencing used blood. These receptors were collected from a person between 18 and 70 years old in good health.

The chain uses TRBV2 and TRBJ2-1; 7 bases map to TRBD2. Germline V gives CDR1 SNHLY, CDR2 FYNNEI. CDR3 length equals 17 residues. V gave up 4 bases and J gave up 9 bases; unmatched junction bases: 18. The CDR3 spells CASSGGLDLGVSAEQFF. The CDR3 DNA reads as TGTGCCAGCAGTGGCGGACTAGATTTGGGAGTTTCGGCTGAGCAGTTCTTC.

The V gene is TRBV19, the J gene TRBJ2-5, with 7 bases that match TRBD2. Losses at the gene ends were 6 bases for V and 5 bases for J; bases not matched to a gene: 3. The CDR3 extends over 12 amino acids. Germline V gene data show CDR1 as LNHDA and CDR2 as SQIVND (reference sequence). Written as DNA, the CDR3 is TGTGCCAGTAGGGGGGGAGGGGAGACCCAGTACTTC. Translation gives CASRGGGETQYF.

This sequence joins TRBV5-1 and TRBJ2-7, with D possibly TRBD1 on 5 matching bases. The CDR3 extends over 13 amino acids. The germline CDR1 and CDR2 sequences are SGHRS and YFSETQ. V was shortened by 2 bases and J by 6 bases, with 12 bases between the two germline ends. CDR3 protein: CASSFTQVSEQYF. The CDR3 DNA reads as TGCGCCAGCAGCTTTACACAGGTTAGCGAGCAGTACTTC.

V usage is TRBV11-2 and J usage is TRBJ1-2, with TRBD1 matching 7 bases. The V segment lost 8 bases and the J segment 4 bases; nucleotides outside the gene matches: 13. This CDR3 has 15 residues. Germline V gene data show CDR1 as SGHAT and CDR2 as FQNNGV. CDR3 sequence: CASQEGAGNPYGYTF. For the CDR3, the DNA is TGTGCCAGCCAGGAGGGGGCGGGGAACCCCTATGGCTACACCTTC.

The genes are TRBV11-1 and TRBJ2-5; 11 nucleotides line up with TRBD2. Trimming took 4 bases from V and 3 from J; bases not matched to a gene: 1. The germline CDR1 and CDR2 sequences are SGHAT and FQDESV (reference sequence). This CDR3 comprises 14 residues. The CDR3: CASSSGLAEETQYF. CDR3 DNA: TGTGCCAGCAGCTCGGGACTAGCGGAAGAGACCCAGTACTTC.

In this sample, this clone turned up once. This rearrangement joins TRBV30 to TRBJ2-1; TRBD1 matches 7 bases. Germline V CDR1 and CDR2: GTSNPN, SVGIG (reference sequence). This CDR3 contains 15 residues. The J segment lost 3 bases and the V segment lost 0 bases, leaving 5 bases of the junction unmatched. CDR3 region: CAWSVTGTDYNEQFF. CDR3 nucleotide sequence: TGTGCCTGGAGTGTAACCGGGACAGACTACAATGAGCAGTTCTTC.

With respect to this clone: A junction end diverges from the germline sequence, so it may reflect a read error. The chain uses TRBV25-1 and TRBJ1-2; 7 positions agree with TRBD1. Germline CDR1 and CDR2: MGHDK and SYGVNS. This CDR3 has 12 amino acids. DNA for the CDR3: TGTGCCAGCAGTGGACAGGGTTCGATCTTCAGCTTC. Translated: CASSGQGSIFSF.

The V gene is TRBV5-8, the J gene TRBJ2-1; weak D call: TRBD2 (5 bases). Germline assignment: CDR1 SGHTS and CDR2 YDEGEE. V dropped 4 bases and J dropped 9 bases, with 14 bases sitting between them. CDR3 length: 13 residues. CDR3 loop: CASSGRARPEQFF. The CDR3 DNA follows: TGTGCCAGCAGCGGGCGGGCCCGCCCTGAGCAGTTCTTC.

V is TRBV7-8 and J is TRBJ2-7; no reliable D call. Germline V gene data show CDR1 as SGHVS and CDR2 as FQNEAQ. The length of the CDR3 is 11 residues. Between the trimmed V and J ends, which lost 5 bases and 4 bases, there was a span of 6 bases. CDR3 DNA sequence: TGTGCCAGCAGCACCGGTTACGAGCAGTACTTC. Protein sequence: CASSTGYEQYF.

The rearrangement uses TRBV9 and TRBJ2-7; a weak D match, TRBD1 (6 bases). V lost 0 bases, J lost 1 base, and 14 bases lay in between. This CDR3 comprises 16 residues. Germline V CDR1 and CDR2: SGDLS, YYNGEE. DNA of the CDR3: TGTGCCAGCAGCGTAGCCCCAGGGGTAGGGTCCTACGAGCAGTACTTC. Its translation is CASSVAPGVGSYEQYF.

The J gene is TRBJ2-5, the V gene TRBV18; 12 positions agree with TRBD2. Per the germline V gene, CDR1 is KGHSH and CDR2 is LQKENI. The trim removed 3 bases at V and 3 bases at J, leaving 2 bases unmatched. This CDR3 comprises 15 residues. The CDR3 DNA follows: TGTGCCAGCTCACCTCGGACTAGCGGGGAAGAGACCCAGTACTTC. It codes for CASSPRTSGEETQYF.

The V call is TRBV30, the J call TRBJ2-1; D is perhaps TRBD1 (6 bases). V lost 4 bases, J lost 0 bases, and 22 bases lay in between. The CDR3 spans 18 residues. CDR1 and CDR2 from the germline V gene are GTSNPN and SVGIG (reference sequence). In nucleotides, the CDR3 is TGTGCCTGGACTTCCGGGACACCTAAATGGGACTCCTACAATGAGCAGTTCTTC. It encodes CAWTSGTPKWDSYNEQFF.

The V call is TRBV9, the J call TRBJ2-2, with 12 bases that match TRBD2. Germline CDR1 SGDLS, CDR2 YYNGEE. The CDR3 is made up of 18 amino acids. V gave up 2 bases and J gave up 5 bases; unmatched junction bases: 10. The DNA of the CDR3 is TGTGCCAGCAGCGTCCCCCTAGCGGGAGGGCCGGAAACCGGGGAGCTGTTTTTT. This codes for CASSVPLAGGPETGELFF.

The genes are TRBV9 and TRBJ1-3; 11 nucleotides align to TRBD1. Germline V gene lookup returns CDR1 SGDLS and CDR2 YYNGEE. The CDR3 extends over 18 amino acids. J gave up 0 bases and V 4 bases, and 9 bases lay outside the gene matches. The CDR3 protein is CASSLRMGQGVSGNTIYF. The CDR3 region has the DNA TGTGCCAGCAGCCTAAGAATGGGACAGGGGGTCTCTGGAAACACCATATATTTT.

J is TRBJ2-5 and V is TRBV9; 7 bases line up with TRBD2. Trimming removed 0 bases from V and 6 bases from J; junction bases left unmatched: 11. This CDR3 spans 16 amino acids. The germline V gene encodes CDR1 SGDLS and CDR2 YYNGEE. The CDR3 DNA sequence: TGTGCCAGCAGCGTAGGGGGTCGCGGGAGCAGCCAGACCCAGTACTTC. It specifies CASSVGGRGSSQTQYF. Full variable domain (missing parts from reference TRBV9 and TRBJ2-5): DSGVTQTPKHLITATGQRVTLRCSPRSGDLSVYWYQQSLDQGLQFLIQYYNGEERAKGNILERFSAQQFPDLHSELNLSSLELGDSALYFCASSVGGRGSSQTQYFGPGTRLLVL.

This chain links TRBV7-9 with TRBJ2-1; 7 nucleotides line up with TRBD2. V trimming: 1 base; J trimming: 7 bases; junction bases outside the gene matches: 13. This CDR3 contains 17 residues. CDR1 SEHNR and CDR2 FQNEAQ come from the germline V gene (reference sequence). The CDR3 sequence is CASSLGGISGKRNEQFF. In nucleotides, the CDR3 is TGTGCCAGCAGCTTAGGGGGGATCAGCGGGAAACGTAATGAGCAGTTCTTC.

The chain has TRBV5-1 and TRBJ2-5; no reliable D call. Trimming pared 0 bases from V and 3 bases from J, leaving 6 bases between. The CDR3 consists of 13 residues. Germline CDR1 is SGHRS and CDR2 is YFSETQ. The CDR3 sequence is CASSLGSEETQYF. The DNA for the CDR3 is TGCGCCAGCAGCTTGGGGAGTGAAGAGACCCAGTACTTC.

CDR3 sequence: CASSLSGNEQFF. The CDR3 DNA follows: TGTGCCAGCAGTTTATCAGGGAATGAGCAGTTCTTC. The gene calls are TRBV28 and TRBJ2-1; possible D gene TRBD1, 5 bases. The CDR3 has 12 residues. CDR1 is MDHEN, CDR2 SYDVKM, per germline. V shed 1 base and J shed 7 bases, with 5 bases lying between them.

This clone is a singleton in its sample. For the CDR3, the DNA is TGTGCCAGCAGCTCGAGGGGACAGACCACAGATACGCAGTATTTT. Translated, it gives CASSSRGQTTDTQYF. This chain joins TRBV7-2 and TRBJ2-3, with TRBD1 identical over 7 bases. Germline lookup yields CDR1 SGHTA and CDR2 FQGNSA. The J segment lost 2 bases and the V segment lost 4 bases, leaving 6 bases of the junction unmatched. The CDR3 is 15 amino acids.

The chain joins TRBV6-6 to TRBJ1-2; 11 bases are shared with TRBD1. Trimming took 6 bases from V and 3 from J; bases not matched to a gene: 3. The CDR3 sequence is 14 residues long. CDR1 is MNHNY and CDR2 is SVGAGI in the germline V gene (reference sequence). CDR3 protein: CASRRTGGDYGYTF. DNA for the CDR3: TGTGCCAGCAGAAGGACAGGGGGCGACTATGGCTACACCTTC.

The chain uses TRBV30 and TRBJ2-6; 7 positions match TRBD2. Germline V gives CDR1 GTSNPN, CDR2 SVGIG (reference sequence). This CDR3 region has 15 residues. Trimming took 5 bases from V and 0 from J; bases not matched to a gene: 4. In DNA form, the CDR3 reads TGTGCCTGGTCTCCGGGGGGCTCTGGGGCCAACGTCCTGACTTTC. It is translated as CAWSPGGSGANVLTF.

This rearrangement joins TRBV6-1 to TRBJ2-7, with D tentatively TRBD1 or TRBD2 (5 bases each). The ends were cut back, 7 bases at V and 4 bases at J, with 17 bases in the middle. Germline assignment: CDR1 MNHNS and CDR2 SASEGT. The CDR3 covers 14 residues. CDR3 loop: CASNLRGVLYEQYF. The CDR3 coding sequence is TGTGCCAGCAATCTAAGAGGGGTTTTATACGAGCAGTACTTC.

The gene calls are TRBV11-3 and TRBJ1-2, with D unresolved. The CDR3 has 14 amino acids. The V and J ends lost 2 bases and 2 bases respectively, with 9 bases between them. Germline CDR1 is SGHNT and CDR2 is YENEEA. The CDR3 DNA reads TGTGCCAGCAGCTTACCGGGATTCAACTATGGCTACACCTTC. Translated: CASSLPGFNYGYTF.

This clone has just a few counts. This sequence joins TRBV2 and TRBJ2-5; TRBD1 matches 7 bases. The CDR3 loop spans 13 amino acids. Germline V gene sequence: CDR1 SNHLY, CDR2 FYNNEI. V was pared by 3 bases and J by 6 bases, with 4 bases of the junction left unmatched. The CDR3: CASSDSGGQTQYF. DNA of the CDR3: TGTGCCAGCAGTGACTCAGGGGGTCAGACCCAGTACTTC.

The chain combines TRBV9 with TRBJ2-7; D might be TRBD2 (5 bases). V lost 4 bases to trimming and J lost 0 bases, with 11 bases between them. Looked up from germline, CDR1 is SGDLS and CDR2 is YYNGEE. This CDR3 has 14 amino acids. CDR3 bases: TGTGCCAGCAGCCCAAGCGGAAGCTCCTACGAGCAGTACTTC. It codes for CASSPSGSSYEQYF.

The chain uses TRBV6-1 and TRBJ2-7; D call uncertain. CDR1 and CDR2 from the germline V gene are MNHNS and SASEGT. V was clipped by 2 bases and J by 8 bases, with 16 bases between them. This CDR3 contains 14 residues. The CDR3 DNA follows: TGTGCCAGCAGTGAACTTGGGGTCCCACCGAAGCAGTACTTC. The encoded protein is CASSELGVPPKQYF.

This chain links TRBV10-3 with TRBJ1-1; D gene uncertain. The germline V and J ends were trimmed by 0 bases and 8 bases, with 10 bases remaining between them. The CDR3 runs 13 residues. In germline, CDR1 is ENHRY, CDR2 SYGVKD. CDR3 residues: CAISESYPPEAFF. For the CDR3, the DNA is TGTGCCATCAGTGAGTCGTACCCGCCCGAAGCTTTCTTT.